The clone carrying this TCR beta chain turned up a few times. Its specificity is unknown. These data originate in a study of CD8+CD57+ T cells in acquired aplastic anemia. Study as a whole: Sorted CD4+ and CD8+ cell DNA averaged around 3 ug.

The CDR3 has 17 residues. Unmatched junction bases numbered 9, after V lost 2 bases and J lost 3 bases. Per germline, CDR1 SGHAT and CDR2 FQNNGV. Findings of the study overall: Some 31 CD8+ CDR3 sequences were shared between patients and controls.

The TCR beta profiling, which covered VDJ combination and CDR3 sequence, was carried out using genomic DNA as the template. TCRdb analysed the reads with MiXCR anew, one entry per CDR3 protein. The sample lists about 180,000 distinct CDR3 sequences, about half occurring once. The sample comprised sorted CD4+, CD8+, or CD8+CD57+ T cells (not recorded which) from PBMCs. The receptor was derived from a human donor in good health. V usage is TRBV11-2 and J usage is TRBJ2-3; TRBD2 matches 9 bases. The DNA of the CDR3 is TGTGCCAGCAGCTTATTTAGCGGGAGTGTGGCGACAGATACGCAGTATTTT. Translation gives CASSLFSGSVATDTQYF.